A selection of T cell receptor beta chains follows, all from one sample in a study of blood T cell repertoires in COVID-19. The assay was immunoSEQ multiplex PCR, and TCRdb's table has in-frame clones only and misses some. The sample consists of roughly 300,000 clones, 85% of them appearing once. Material: peripheral blood. The receptors were gathered from a human donor in a cohort sampled during active COVID-19. The CDR3 runs from the conserved cysteine through the conserved F or W. D genes are given only for firm matches. The size entry is marked missing in some rows and otherwise reads once, few, many or a size class.

CDR3 DNA: TGTGCCAGCAGCGGTAGCGGGGGATCGAACACCGGGGAGCTGTTTTTT
CDR3 protein: CASSGSGGSNTGELFF
CDR3 length: 16
D gene: TRBD2
V gene: TRBV9
J gene: TRBJ2-2
clone size: -

CDR3 DNA: TGTGCCACCAGTGACCGAAAGGCCGGACAGGGGGCTAATAGCAATCAGCCCCAGCATTTT
CDR3 protein: CATSDRKAGQGANSNQPQHF
CDR3 length: 20
D gene: TRBD1
V gene: TRBV24-1
J gene: TRBJ1-5
clone size: -

CDR3 DNA: TGTGCCAGCAGCCAAGATAGCGGGGGGGGGTCAGGTACGCAGTATTTT
CDR3 protein: CASSQDSGGGSGTQYF
CDR3 length: 16
D gene: TRBD2
V gene: TRBV4-2
J gene: TRBJ2-3
clone size: -

CDR3 DNA: TGTGCCAGCAGTTACTCGTCCGGTCAGCCCCAGCATTTT
CDR3 protein: CASSYSSGQPQHF
CDR3 length: 13
D gene: -
V gene: TRBV6-5
J gene: TRBJ1-5
clone size: -

CDR3 DNA: TGTGCCAGCAGCTGGAACAGGGGAAGCACAGATACGCAGTATTTT
CDR3 protein: CASSWNRGSTDTQYF
CDR3 length: 15
D gene: TRBD1
V gene: TRBV7-9
J gene: TRBJ2-3
clone size: -

CDR3 DNA: TGTGCCACCAGCATTAAGAGGGGGATAAATAATCAGCCCCAGCATTTT
CDR3 protein: CATSIKRGINNQPQHF
CDR3 length: 16
D gene: -
V gene: TRBV15
J gene: TRBJ1-5
clone size: -

CDR3 DNA: TGTGCCAGCAGTCGAGGGGGGGGGAACACTGAAGCTTTCTTT
CDR3 protein: CASSRGGGNTEAFF
CDR3 length: 14
D gene: -
V gene: TRBV6-5
J gene: TRBJ1-1
clone size: -

CDR3 DNA: TGTGCCTGCCCAAGGCGGGGGCCCGTCTATGGCTACACCTTC
CDR3 protein: CACPRRGPVYGYTF
CDR3 length: 14
D gene: -
V gene: TRBV30
J gene: TRBJ1-2
clone size: -

CDR3 DNA: TGTGCCAGCAGCTTGGTCGCCGGGAACACTGAAGCTTTCTTT
CDR3 protein: CASSLVAGNTEAFF
CDR3 length: 14
D gene: -
V gene: TRBV5-6
J gene: TRBJ1-1
clone size: -

CDR3 DNA: TGTGCCAGTAGCCCCTTCCCAGGGTCCGGGACAGGGGGCTTCTACGAGCAGTACTTC
CDR3 protein: CASSPFPGSGTGGFYEQYF
CDR3 length: 19
D gene: TRBD1
V gene: TRBV19
J gene: TRBJ2-7
clone size: -

CDR3 DNA: TGTGCCAGCAGTTCTTTCGATGTGGGGACTAGCGGGGGGACAGCTACGCAGTATTTT
CDR3 protein: CASSSFDVGTSGGTATQYF
CDR3 length: 19
D gene: TRBD2
V gene: TRBV28
J gene: TRBJ2-3
clone size: -

CDR3 DNA: TGTGCCACCAGTGATTTAACACAGGTGGACGGCTACACCTTC
CDR3 protein: CATSDLTQVDGYTF
CDR3 length: 14
D gene: -
V gene: TRBV24-1
J gene: TRBJ1-2
clone size: -

CDR3 DNA: TGTGCCAGCAGCAAACAGGGGTCCGGTCACACTGAAGCTTTCTTT
CDR3 protein: CASSKQGSGHTEAFF
CDR3 length: 15
D gene: TRBD1
V gene: TRBV3-1/TRBV3-2
J gene: TRBJ1-1
clone size: once

CDR3 DNA: TGTGCCAGCAGCCAAAACTCAGGGGGCGTAATTTCTGGGGCCAACGTCCTGACTTTC
CDR3 protein: CASSQNSGGVISGANVLTF
CDR3 length: 19
D gene: TRBD1
V gene: TRBV4-2
J gene: TRBJ2-6
clone size: -

CDR3 DNA: TGTGCCAGCAGCCAAACAGGGGCCTACGAGCAGTACTTC
CDR3 protein: CASSQTGAYEQYF
CDR3 length: 13
D gene: TRBD1
V gene: TRBV3-1/TRBV3-2
J gene: TRBJ2-7
clone size: -

CDR3 DNA: TGTGCCAGCAGCTCAACAGGGGACGGGGCAGATACGCAGTATTTT
CDR3 protein: CASSSTGDGADTQYF
CDR3 length: 15
D gene: TRBD1
V gene: TRBV9
J gene: TRBJ2-3
clone size: -

CDR3 DNA: TGTGCCAGCAGCTTAGCCGGGACTAGCGGCTACGAGCAGTACTTC
CDR3 protein: CASSLAGTSGYEQYF
CDR3 length: 15
D gene: TRBD2
V gene: TRBV7-9
J gene: TRBJ2-7
clone size: -

CDR3 DNA: TGTGCCAGCAGCATTATCGGACTAGCGGGGGGGCTCCTTAACACCGGGGAGCTGTTTTTT
CDR3 protein: CASSIIGLAGGLLNTGELFF
CDR3 length: 20
D gene: TRBD2
V gene: TRBV5-5
J gene: TRBJ2-2
clone size: -

CDR3 DNA: TGTGCCAGTCAACAGGGTGTAAATGAGCAGTTCTTC
CDR3 protein: CASQQGVNEQFF
CDR3 length: 12
D gene: -
V gene: TRBV19
J gene: TRBJ2-1
clone size: -

CDR3 DNA: TGTGCCAGCAGCCAAGGGACTCCTAATCAGCCCCAGCATTTT
CDR3 protein: CASSQGTPNQPQHF
CDR3 length: 14
D gene: -
V gene: TRBV7-9
J gene: TRBJ1-5
clone size: -

CDR3 DNA: TGTGCCAGCAGCCAAGAGGTAGCGGGCCCTAACTCCTACGAGCAGTACTTC
CDR3 protein: CASSQEVAGPNSYEQYF
CDR3 length: 17
D gene: TRBD2
V gene: TRBV4-2
J gene: TRBJ2-7
clone size: few

CDR3 DNA: TGTGCCAGCAGCTTGGAGGGACAGGGGTACTATGGCTACACCTTC
CDR3 protein: CASSLEGQGYYGYTF
CDR3 length: 15
D gene: TRBD1
V gene: TRBV5-4
J gene: TRBJ1-2
clone size: -